This paragraph covers one TCR beta chain sequence. Its antigen is not identified. Caucasian adults residing in Nashville, Tennessee made up all the donors. The sample belongs to a study of shared clonotypes between healthy human individuals. Background on the study: The people who gave samples were two women and three men aged 18 to 49. The plates for each donor numbered three CD4 naive, three CD4 memory, two CD8 naive and one CD8 memory. Study observations and caveats: Incomplete sequencing of sorted subsets was indicated by rarefaction despite large depth.

This table comes from immunoSEQ multiplex PCR, and its TCRdb copy is limited to in-frame clones, with some not included. The profile shows around 1.4 million clones, around 98.5% of them singletons. The CDR3 spans 11 residues. Between the trimmed V and J ends, which lost 5 bases and 5 bases, there was a span of 6 bases. Germline V gene data show CDR1 as LNHNV and CDR2 as YYDKDF (reference sequence). The chain has TRBV15 and TRBJ2-5; D not certain. The TCR comes from a man aged 25 to 45 in good health. Sequenced material: naive CD4+ T cells sorted from blood. This sample's subset: CD45RA+ positively selected. CDR3 DNA: TGTGCCACCAGCCTCTCTGAGACCCAGTACTTC. This codes for CATSLSETQYF.